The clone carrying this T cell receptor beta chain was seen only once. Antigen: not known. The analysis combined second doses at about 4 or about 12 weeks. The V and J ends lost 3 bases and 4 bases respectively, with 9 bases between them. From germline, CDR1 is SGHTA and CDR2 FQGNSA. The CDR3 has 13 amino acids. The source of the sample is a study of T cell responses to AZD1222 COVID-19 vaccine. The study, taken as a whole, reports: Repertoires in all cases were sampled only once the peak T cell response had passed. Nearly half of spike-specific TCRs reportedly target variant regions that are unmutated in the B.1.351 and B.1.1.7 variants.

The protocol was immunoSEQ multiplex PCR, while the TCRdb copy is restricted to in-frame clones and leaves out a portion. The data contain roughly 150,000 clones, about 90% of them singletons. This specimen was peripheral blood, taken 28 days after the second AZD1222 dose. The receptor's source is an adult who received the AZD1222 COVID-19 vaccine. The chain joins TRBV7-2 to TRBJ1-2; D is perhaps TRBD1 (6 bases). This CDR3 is CASSFDRLYGYTF. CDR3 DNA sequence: TGTGCCAGCAGCTTTGACAGGCTCTATGGCTACACCTTC.